This TCR beta chain was sequenced in a study of regulatory T cells in long-lasting Graves disease. Whole-study findings and limits: TRBV28, TRBJ1-2 and TRBJ2-5 were favored in persistent disease.

Construction of the TCR beta libraries employed iRepertoire HTBI primers in conjunction with Arm-PCR of CDR3 regions. TCRdb re-called the multiplex PCR reads with MiXCR, one entry per CDR3 protein. The repertoire holds 200,000 to 250,000 distinct CDR3 sequences, with around 20% as singletons. The V gene lost 0 bases and the J gene lost 0 bases, with 10 bases spanning the gap. CDR3 length equals 15 residues. CDR1 SQVTM and CDR2 ANQGSEA come from the germline V gene. This clonotype was seen at least ten times. Antigen: not known. The time point denotes: newly diagnosed GD, antithyroid drugs for less than 3 months. Extracted RNA from PBMCs served as the source of the TCR library. These data were also filed under a second study, of T cells in Graves' hyperthyroidism and ophthalmopathy. That paper adds: TCR CDR3 regions were first amplified by RT-PCR with HTBI primers.

The input for sequencing was peripheral blood mononuclear cells (PBMCs), taken at new diagnosis, from a patient treated with antithyroid drugs. This receptor was taken from a young woman with Graves disease. This chain links TRBV29-1 with TRBJ2-3; D may be TRBD1 or TRBD2 (5 bases each). CDR3 nucleotide sequence: TGCAGCGTTGAAGAGACCGGGGACAGCACAGATACGCAGTATTTT. Protein sequence: CSVEETGDSTDTQYF.